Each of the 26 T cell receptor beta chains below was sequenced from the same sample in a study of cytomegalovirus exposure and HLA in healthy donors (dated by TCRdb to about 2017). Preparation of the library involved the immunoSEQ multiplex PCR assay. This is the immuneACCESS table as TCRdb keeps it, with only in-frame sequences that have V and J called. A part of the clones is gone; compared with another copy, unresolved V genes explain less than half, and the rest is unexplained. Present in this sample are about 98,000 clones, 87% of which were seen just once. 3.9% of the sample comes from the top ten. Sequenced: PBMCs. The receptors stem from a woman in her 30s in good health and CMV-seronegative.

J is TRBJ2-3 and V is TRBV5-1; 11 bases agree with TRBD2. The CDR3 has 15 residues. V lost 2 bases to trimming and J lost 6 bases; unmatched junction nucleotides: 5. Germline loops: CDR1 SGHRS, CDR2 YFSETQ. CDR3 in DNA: TGCGCCAGCAGCTTAACACTAGCGGGGGAGGATACGCAGTATTTT. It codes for CASSLTLAGEDTQYF.

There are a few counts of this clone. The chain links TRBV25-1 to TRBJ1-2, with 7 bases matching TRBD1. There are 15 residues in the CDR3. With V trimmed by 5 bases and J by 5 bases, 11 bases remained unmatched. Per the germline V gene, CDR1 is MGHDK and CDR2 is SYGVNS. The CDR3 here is CASSFGRGQVYGYTF. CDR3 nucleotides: TGTGCCAGCAGTTTCGGAAGAGGACAGGTTTATGGCTACACCTTC.

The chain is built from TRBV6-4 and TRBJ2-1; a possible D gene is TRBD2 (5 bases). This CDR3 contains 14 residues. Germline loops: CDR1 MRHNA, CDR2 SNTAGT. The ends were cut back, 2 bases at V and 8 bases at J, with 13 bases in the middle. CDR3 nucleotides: TGTGCCAGCAGTGACCCCGGTGATAGCGATGAGCAGTTCTTC. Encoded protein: CASSDPGDSDEQFF.

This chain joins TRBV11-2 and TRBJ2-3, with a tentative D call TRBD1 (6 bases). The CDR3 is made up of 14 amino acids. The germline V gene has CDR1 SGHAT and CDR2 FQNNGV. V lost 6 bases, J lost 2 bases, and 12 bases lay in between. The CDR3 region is CASSLRQVTDTQYF. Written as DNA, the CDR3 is TGTGCCAGCAGTCTTCGACAGGTCACAGATACGCAGTATTTT.

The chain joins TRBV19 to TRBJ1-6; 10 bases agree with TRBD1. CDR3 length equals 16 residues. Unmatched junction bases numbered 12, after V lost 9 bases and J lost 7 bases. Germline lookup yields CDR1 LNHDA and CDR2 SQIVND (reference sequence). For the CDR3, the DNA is TGTGCCAGCGCCCCCCAGACAGGGGGCGTGAATTCACCCCTCCACTTT. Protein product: CASAPQTGGVNSPLHF. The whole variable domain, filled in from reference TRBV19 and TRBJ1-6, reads DGGITQSPKYLFRKEGQNVTLSCEQNLNHDAMYWYRQDPGQGLRLIYYSQIVNDFQKGDIAEGYSVSREKKESFPLTVTSAQKNPTAFYLCASAPQTGGVNSPLHFGNGTRLTVT.

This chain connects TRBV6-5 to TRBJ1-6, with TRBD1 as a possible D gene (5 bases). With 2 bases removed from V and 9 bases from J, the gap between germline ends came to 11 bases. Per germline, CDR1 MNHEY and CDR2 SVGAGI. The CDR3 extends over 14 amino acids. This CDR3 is CASSYAGTGSPLHF. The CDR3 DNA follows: TGTGCCAGCAGTTACGCAGGGACTGGTTCACCCCTCCACTTT.

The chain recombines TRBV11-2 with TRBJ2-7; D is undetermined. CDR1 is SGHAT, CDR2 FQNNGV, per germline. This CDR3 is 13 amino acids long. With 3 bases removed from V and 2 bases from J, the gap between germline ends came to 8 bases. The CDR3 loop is CASSFSDTYEQYF. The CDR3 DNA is TGTGCCAGCAGCTTCAGCGATACCTACGAGCAGTACTTC.

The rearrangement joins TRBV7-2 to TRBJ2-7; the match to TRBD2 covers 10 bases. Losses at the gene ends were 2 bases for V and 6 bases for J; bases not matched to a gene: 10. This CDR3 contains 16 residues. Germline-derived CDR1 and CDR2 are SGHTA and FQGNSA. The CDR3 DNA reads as TGTGCCAGCAGCTTAAGGACTAGCGGAAACTCCGGCGAGCAGTACTTC. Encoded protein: CASSLRTSGNSGEQYF.

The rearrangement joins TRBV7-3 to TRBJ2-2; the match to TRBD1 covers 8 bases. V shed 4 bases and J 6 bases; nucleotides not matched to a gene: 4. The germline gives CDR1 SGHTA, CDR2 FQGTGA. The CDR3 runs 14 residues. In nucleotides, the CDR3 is TGTGCCAGCAGCTCTAGGACAGGGCCCGGGGAGCTGTTTTTT. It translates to CASSSRTGPGELFF.

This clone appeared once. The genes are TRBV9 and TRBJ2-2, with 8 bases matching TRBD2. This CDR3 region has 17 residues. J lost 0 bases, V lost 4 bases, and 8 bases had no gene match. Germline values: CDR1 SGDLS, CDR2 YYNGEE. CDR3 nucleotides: TGTGCCAGCAGCCCTCATGGCGGGGGGACGAACACCGGGGAGCTGTTTTTT. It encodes CASSPHGGGTNTGELFF.

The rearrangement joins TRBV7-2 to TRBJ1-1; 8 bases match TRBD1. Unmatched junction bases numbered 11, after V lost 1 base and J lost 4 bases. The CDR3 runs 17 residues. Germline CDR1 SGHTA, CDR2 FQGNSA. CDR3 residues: CASSLVVRDRWSTEAFF. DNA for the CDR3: TGTGCCAGCAGCTTAGTCGTACGGGACAGGTGGAGCACTGAAGCTTTCTTT.

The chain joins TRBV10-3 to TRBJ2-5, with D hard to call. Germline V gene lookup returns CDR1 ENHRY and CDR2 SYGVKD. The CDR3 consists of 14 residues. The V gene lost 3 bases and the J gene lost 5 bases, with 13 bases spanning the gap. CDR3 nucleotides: TGTGCCATCAGTGAACCAGGCTTTCGGGAGACCCAGTACTTC. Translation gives CAISEPGFRETQYF.

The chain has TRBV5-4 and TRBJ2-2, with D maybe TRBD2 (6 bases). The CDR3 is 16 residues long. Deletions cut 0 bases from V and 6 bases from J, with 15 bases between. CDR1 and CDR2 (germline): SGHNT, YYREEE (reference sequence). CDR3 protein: CASSLVPPGLPGELFF. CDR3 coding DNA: TGTGCCAGCAGCTTGGTTCCGCCGGGACTCCCCGGGGAGCTGTTTTTT.

The DNA for the CDR3 is TGCGCCAGCAGGTCGGGGGGAAGGAACACTGAAGCTTTCTTT. It codes for CASRSGGRNTEAFF. V usage is TRBV10-1 and J usage is TRBJ1-1, with D possibly TRBD1 on 5 matching bases. Germline V lookup: CDR1 WNHNN, CDR2 SYGVQD (reference sequence). The CDR3 runs to 14 residues. V was trimmed by 6 bases and J by 1 base, leaving 12 bases between them.

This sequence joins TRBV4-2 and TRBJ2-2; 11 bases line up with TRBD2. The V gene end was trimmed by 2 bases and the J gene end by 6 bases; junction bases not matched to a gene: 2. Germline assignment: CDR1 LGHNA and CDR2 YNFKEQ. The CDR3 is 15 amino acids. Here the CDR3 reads CASSQKLAGAGELFF. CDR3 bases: TGTGCCAGCAGCCAAAAACTAGCGGGGGCCGGGGAGCTGTTTTTT.

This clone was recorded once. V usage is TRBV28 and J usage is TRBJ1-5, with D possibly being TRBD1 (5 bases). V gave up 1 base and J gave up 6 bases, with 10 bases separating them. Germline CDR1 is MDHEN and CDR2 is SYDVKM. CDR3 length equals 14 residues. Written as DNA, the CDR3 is TGTGCCAGCAGTTTATTGGGGGGGGGTCAGCCCCAGCATTTT. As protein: CASSLLGGGQPQHF.

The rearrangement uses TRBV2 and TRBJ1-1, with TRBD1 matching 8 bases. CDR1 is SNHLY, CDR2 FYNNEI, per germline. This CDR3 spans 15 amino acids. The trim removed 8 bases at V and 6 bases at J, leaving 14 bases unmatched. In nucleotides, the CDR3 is TGTGCCAGCGCCCAGACAGGGGTAGGTGAGTCTGAAGCTTTCTTT. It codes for CASAQTGVGESEAFF.

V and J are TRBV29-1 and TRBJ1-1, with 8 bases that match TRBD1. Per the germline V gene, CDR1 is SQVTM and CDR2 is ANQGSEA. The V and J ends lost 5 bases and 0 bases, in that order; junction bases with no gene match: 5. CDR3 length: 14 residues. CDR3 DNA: TGCAGCGTTTCGACAGGGGTAATGAACACTGAAGCTTTCTTT. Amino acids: CSVSTGVMNTEAFF.

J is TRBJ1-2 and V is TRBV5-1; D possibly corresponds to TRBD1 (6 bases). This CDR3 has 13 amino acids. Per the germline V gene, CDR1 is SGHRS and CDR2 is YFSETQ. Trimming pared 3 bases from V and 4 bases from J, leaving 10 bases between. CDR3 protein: CASSSGQLYGYTF. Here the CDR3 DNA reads TGCGCCAGCAGCTCCGGACAGCTCTATGGCTACACCTTC.

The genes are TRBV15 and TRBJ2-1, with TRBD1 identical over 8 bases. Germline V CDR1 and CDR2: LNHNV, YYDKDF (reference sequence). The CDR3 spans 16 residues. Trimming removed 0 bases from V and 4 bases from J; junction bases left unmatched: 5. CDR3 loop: CATSRDWGQDYNEQFF. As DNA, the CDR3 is TGTGCCACCAGCAGAGATTGGGGACAGGATTACAATGAGCAGTTCTTC. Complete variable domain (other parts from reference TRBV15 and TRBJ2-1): DAMVIQNPRYQVTQFGKPVTLSCSQTLNHNVMYWYQQKSSQAPKLLFHYYDKDFNNEADTPDNFQSRRPNTSFCFLDIRSPGLGDTAMYLCATSRDWGQDYNEQFFGPGTRLTVL.

The CDR3 spells CASSGQGVSQPQHF. In nucleotides, the CDR3 is TGCGCCAGCAGCGGACAGGGGGTAAGTCAGCCCCAGCATTTT. V usage is TRBV4-1 and J usage is TRBJ1-5, with TRBD1 matching 10 bases. Trimming at V came to 5 bases and at J to 6 bases, leaving 4 bases not matched to a gene. The CDR3 is 14 amino acids. The germline gives CDR1 MGHRA, CDR2 YSYEKL.

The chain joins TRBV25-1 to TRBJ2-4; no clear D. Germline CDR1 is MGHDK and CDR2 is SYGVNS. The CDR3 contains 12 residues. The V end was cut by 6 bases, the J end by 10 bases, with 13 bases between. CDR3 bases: TGTGCCAGCAGAGGTGAGGTCTGGATTCAGTACTTC. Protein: CASRGEVWIQYF.

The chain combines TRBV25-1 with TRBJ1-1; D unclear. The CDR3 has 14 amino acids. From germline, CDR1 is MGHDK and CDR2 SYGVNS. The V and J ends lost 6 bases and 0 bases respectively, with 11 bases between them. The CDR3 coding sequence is TGTGCCAGCAGCCCCCTTGGGCTGAACACTGAAGCTTTCTTT. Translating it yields CASSPLGLNTEAFF.

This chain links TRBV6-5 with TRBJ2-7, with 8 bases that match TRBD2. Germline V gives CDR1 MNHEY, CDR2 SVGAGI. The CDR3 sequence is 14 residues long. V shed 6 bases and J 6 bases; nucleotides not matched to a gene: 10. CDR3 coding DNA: TGTGCCAGCAGACTACGGGGGGGGAGTCGCGAGCAGTACTTC. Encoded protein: CASRLRGGSREQYF.

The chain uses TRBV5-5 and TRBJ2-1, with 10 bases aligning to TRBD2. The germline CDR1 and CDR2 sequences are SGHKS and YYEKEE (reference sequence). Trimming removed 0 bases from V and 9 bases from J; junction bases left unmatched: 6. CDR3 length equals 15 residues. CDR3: CASSLGPSGSTEQFF. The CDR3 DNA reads TGTGCCAGCAGCTTGGGGCCTAGCGGGAGCACTGAGCAGTTCTTC.

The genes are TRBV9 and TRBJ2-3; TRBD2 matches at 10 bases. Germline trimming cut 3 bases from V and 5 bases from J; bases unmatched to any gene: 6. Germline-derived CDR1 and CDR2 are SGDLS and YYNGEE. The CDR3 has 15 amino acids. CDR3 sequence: CASSGSGGAVDTQYF. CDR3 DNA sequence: TGTGCCAGCAGCGGAAGCGGGGGGGCGGTAGATACGCAGTATTTT. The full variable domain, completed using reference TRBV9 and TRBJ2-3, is DSGVTQTPKHLITATGQRVTLRCSPRSGDLSVYWYQQSLDQGLQFLIQYYNGEERAKGNILERFSAQQFPDLHSELNLSSLELGDSALYFCASSGSGGAVDTQYFGPGTRLTVL.